These 17 T cell receptor beta chains came from one sample sequenced in a study of T and B cells in COVID-19 patients. BIOMED2 TRB-A/B primer pools were used in multiplex TRB PCR. TCRdb analysed the multiplex PCR reads with MiXCR anew, one entry per CDR3 protein. The table has under 20,000 distinct CDR3 sequences, under 30% seen once. TRB was amplified from about 250-500 ng of blood genomic DNA. Sequenced sample: blood. The receptors stem from a human donor who had recovered from COVID-19.

This sequence joins TRBV28 and TRBJ2-2; 11 bases match TRBD1. This CDR3 spans 15 amino acids. Germline CDR1 and CDR2: MDHEN and SYDVKM. J was trimmed by 4 bases and V by 5 bases; bases with no gene match: 3. CDR3 sequence reads: CASSGDRGSTGELFF. DNA of the CDR3: TGTGCCAGCAGTGGGGACAGGGGGTCCACCGGGGAGCTGTTTTTT.

This clonotype was counted between two and nine times. The rearrangement joins TRBV11-1 to TRBJ2-1; D is uncertain. Germline assignment: CDR1 SGHAT and CDR2 FQDESV (reference sequence). V lost 7 bases and J lost 2, with 15 bases in between. The CDR3 covers 15 residues. The CDR3 loop reads CASTPSLTTYNEQFF. The CDR3 region has the DNA TGTGCCAGCACCCCCTCACTTACTACCTACAATGAGCAGTTCTTC.

The chain links TRBV28 to TRBJ2-1; the match to TRBD1 covers 8 bases. J lost 3 bases, V lost 6 bases, and 7 bases had no gene match. This CDR3 contains 15 residues. Looked up from germline, CDR1 is MDHEN and CDR2 is SYDVKM. Here the CDR3 reads CASRPGQAIYNEQFF. Written as DNA, the CDR3 is TGTGCCAGCAGGCCGGGACAGGCAATCTACAATGAGCAGTTCTTC.

This clonotype was detected a few times. V gene TRBV6-1 combines with J gene TRBJ2-3; 8 bases are a match to TRBD1. CDR3 length equals 16 residues. The germline V gene has CDR1 MNHNS and CDR2 SASEGT. Germline trimming cut 3 bases from V and 0 bases from J; bases unmatched to any gene: 5. The CDR3 nucleotides read TGTGCCAGCAGTGATTACAGGGGGACTAGCACAGATACGCAGTATTTT. Residues: CASSDYRGTSTDTQYF.

This clonotype was observed a few times. The gene calls are TRBV5-4 and TRBJ1-2; D not certain. Germline CDR1 reads SGHNT; CDR2 reads YYREEE (reference sequence). The V and J ends lost 3 bases and 3 bases respectively, with 9 bases between them. The CDR3 is 13 amino acids. This CDR3 reads CASSSDGYYGYTF. In DNA, the CDR3 is TGTGCCAGCAGCTCGGACGGATACTATGGCTACACCTTC.

The chain uses TRBV20-1 and TRBJ2-5, with TRBD2 as a possible D gene (5 bases). CDR1 and CDR2 from the germline V gene are DFQATT and SNEGSKA (reference sequence). Between the trimmed V and J ends, which lost 3 bases and 1 base, there was a span of 12 bases. The CDR3 totals 14 residues. The CDR3 spells CSASPAGSQETQYF. The CDR3 DNA follows: TGCAGTGCTAGTCCTGCGGGCTCCCAAGAGACCCAGTACTTC.

The sample holds a few counts of this clonotype. The rearrangement links TRBV10-3 to TRBJ1-2; D gene ambiguous. The CDR3 spans 16 residues. Looked up from germline, CDR1 is ENHRY and CDR2 is SYGVKD. Trimming cost V 3 bases and J 1 base, with 15 bases left between them. This CDR3 reads CAISDLRQEVNYGYTF. DNA of the CDR3: TGTGCCATCAGTGATCTGCGCCAGGAGGTTAACTATGGCTACACCTTC.

This clonotype was seen a handful of times. The chain recombines TRBV7-2 with TRBJ2-2, with D unclear. This CDR3 has 14 residues. V was trimmed by 1 base and J by 6 bases, leaving 9 bases between them. Germline V gene sequence: CDR1 SGHTA, CDR2 FQGNSA. This chain's CDR3 is CASSLGVVSGELFF. The CDR3 DNA reads TGTGCCAGCAGCTTAGGTGTGGTATCCGGGGAGCTGTTTTTT.

The count of this clonotype is one. The V gene is TRBV5-1, the J gene TRBJ1-1, with D possibly being TRBD1 (6 bases). The germline V and J ends were trimmed by 3 bases and 5 bases, with 14 bases remaining between them. From germline, CDR1 is SGHRS and CDR2 YFSETQ. The CDR3 has 14 amino acids. The CDR3 loop is CASSSTGSETEAFF. DNA for the CDR3: TGCGCCAGCAGCTCGACAGGCAGCGAAACTGAAGCTTTCTTT. The variable domain in full, with the rest retrieved from reference TRBV5-1 and TRBJ1-1, is KAGVTQTPRYLIKTRGQQVTLSCSPISGHRSVSWYQQTPGQGLQFLFEYFSETQRNKGNFPGRFSGRQFSNSRSEMNVSTLELGDSALYLCASSSTGSETEAFFGQGTRLTVV.

This clonotype was picked up many times. The genes are TRBV6-5 and TRBJ2-7, with TRBD1 identical over 10 bases. The CDR3 length is 14 residues. The trim removed 6 bases at V and 2 bases at J, leaving 4 bases unmatched. Germline assignment: CDR1 MNHEY and CDR2 SVGAGI. CDR3 sequence (DNA): TGTGCCAGCAGACGGACAGGGGGGACCTACGAGCAGTACTTC. It is translated as CASRRTGGTYEQYF.

The genes are TRBV6-1 and TRBJ1-2; the D is unclear. CDR1 and CDR2 (germline): MNHNS, SASEGT. The CDR3 is made up of 14 amino acids. V lost 6 bases to trimming and J lost 4 bases, with 15 bases between them. CDR3 in amino acids: CASSLMGRGYGYTF. The CDR3 DNA follows: TGTGCCAGCAGCCTGATGGGTCGAGGCTATGGCTACACCTTC.

This clonotype was observed a handful of times. In nucleotides, the CDR3 is TGTGCCAGCAGAAAATGGGGGGAGACCCAGTACTTC. Its protein product is CASRKWGETQYF. The chain is built from TRBV12-3 or TRBV12-4 and TRBJ2-5; D may match TRBD1 or TRBD2 (5 bases each). V lost 6 bases and J 5 bases, leaving 10 bases between the germline ends. The CDR3 is 12 amino acids.

The J gene is TRBJ2-5, the V gene TRBV19; a weak D match, TRBD2 (5 bases). The CDR3 contains 11 residues. V lost 6 bases to trimming and J lost 11 bases, with 13 bases between them. Germline values: CDR1 LNHDA, CDR2 SQIVND (reference sequence). CDR3 loop: CASRVFGEQYF. CDR3 nucleotides: TGTGCCAGTAGAGTGTTCGGGGAGCAGTACTTC.

V gene TRBV12-3 or TRBV12-4 combines with J gene TRBJ2-5; 8 bases align to TRBD2. V trimming: 7 bases; J trimming: 4 bases; junction bases outside the gene matches: 11. CDR3 size: 15 residues. This CDR3 reads CASTPGMRGAETQYF. CDR3 nucleotides: TGTGCCAGCACCCCCGGCATGCGGGGGGCAGAGACCCAGTACTTC.

The chain links TRBV7-2 to TRBJ2-7, with D tentatively TRBD2 (6 bases). This CDR3 region has 12 residues. V shed 1 base and J shed 7 bases, with 8 bases lying between them. Germline CDR1 is SGHTA and CDR2 is FQGNSA. CDR3 in amino acids: CASSLVGTEQYF. CDR3 in DNA: TGTGCCAGCAGCTTAGTAGGGACTGAGCAGTACTTC.

V usage is TRBV19 and J usage is TRBJ2-1, with 9 bases matching TRBD2. Per germline, CDR1 LNHDA and CDR2 SQIVND (reference sequence). There are 13 residues in the CDR3. V gave up 5 bases and J gave up 8 bases; unmatched junction bases: 4. This CDR3 is CASSGGGDDEQFF. CDR3 in DNA: TGTGCCAGTAGTGGCGGGGGGGATGATGAGCAGTTCTTC.

On this clonotype itself: No conserved phenylalanine or tryptophan is present at the end of the CDR3, so a read error is the likely explanation. The rearrangement uses TRBV6-2 or TRBV6-3 and TRBJ2-1, with 8 bases identical to TRBD2. The germline V gene encodes CDR1 MNHEY and CDR2 SVGEGT. This CDR3 spans 15 amino acids. The V and J ends lost 6 bases and 0 bases, in that order; junction bases with no gene match: 4. CDR3 DNA: TGTGCCAGCAGCACCGGGACTAGCTCCTACAATGAGCAGTTCGTC. Translating it yields CASSTGTSSYNEQFV.